A single T cell receptor beta chain is shown here with its context. Its antigen is as yet unknown. The sample comes from a study of T cells after yellow fever vaccination. The overall study: Where fractions had low cell numbers, libraries were prepared from them with the SMART-Seq v4 Ultra Low Input RNA kit.

Conversion of TCR transcripts into cDNA relied on 5'RACE template switching, which added a universal primer site and UMIs. TCRdb fed the 5' RACE reads into MiXCR, producing one record per CDR3 protein. Of some 350,000 distinct CDR3 sequences listed, 6.2% are singletons. General study results and limits: Although the secondary response was weaker, it peaked faster, at day 5 versus 15.

CDR3 length: 15 residues. With V trimmed by 5 bases and J by 8 bases, 9 bases remained unmatched. From germline, CDR1 is SEHNR and CDR2 FQNEAQ (reference sequence). The chain uses TRBV7-9 and TRBJ2-1; 10 bases fit TRBD2. The source is a man in his thirties or forties who received the YFV17D yellow fever vaccine. This material consisted of PBMCs, taken 5 days after the yellow fever booster vaccination. CDR3 nucleotide sequence: TGTGCCAGCAGCAACAGCGGGAGGGGTTTCGATGAGCAGTTCTTC. Residues: CASSNSGRGFDEQFF. Full variable domain (missing parts from reference TRBV7-9 and TRBJ2-1): DTGVSQNPRHKITKRGQNVTFRCDPISEHNRLYWYRQTLGQGPEFLTYFQNEAQLEKSRLLSDRFSAERPKGSFSTLEIQRTEQGDSAMYLCASSNSGRGFDEQFFGPGTRLTVL.